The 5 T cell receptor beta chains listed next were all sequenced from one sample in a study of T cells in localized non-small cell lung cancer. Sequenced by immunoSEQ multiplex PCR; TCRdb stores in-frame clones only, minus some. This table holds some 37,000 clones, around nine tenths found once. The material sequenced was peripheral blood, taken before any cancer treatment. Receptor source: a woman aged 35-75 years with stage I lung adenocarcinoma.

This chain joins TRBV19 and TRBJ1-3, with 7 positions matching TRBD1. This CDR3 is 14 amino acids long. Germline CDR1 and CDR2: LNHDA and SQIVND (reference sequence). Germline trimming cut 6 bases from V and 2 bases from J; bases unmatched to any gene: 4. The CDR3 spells CASREQGTGNTIYF. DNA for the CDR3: TGTGCCAGTAGGGAACAGGGGACTGGAAACACCATATATTTT.

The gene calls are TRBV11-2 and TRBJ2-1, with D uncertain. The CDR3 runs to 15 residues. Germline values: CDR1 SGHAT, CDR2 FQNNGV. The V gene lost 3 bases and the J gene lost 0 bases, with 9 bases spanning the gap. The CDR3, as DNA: TGTGCCAGCAGCTTTTTTTATAGCTCCTACAATGAGCAGTTCTTC. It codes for CASSFFYSSYNEQFF.

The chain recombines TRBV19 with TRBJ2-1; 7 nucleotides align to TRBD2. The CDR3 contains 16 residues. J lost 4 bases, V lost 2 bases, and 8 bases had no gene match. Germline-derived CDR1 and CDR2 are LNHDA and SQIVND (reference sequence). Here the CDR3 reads CASSIMPSGTYNEQFF. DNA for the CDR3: TGTGCCAGTAGTATAATGCCTAGCGGAACTTACAATGAGCAGTTCTTC.

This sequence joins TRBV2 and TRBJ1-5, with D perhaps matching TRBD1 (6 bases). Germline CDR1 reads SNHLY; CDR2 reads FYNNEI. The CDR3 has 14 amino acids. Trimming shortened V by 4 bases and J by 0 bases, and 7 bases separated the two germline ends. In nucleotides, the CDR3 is TGTGCCAGCAGTGGGACAGCTAGCAATCAGCCCCAGCATTTT. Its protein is CASSGTASNQPQHF.

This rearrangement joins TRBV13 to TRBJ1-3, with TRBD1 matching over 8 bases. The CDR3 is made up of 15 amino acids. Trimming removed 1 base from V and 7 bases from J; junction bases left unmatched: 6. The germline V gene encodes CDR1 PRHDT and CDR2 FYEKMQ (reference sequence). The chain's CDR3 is CASSLVGDRLNTIYF. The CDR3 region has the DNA TGTGCCAGCAGCTTAGTTGGGGACAGGTTGAACACCATATATTTT.